One TCR beta chain is described in this entry. The data were produced by immunoSEQ multiplex PCR, yet TCRdb's version contains in-frame clones alone and is incomplete. Here the sample spans 120,000 or so clones, roughly 87% being singletons. The data originate from a study of control samples from healthy donors and cancer patients. Germline lookup yields CDR1 GTSNPN and CDR2 SVGIG (reference sequence). The CDR3 has 12 residues. V was shortened by 2 bases and J by 0 bases, with 5 bases between the two germline ends. This TCR was recovered from a man aged 18 to 29 in good health. The specimen was blood. The rearrangement uses TRBV30 and TRBJ2-7; D unresolved. CDR3 region: CAWSRVSYEQYF. CDR3 bases: TGTGCCTGGAGTCGGGTCTCCTACGAGCAGTACTTC.